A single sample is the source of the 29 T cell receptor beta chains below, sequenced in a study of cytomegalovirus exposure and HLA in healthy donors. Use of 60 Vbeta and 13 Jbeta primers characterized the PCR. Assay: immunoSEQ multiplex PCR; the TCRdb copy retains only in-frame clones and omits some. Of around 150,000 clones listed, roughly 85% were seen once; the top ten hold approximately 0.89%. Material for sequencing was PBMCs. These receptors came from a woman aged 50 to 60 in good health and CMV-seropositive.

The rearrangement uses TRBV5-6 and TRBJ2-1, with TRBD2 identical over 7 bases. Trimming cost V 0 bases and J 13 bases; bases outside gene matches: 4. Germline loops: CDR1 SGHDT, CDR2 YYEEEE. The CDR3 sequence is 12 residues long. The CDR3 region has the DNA TGTGCCAGCAGCTTGGGGCGGGAGAGACAGTTCTTC. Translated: CASSLGRERQFF. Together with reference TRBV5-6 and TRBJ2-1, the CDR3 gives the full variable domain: DAGVTQSPTHLIKTRGQQVTLRCSPKSGHDTVSWYQQALGQGPQFIFQYYEEEERQRGNFPDRFSGHQFPNYSSELNVNALLLGDSALYLCASSLGRERQFFGPGTRLTVL.

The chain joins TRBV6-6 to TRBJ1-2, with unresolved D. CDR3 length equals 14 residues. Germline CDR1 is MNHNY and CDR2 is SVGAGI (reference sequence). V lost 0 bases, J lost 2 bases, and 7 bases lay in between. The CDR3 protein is CASSYSVLNYGYTF. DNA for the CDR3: TGTGCCAGCAGTTACTCGGTCCTAAACTATGGCTACACCTTC.

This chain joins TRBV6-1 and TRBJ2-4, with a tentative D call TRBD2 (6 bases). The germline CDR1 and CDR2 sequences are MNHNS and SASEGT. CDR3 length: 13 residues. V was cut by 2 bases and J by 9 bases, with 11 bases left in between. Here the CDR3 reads CASSEPGTFIQYF. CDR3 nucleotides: TGTGCCAGCAGTGAACCAGGGACTTTCATTCAGTACTTC.

The CDR3 reads CASSGDREGYEQYF. In nucleotides, the CDR3 is TGTGCCAGCAGCGGGGACAGGGAAGGCTACGAGCAGTACTTC. The chain recombines TRBV5-6 with TRBJ2-7; TRBD1 matches 9 bases. The CDR3 is 14 amino acids. CDR1 and CDR2 from the germline V gene are SGHDT and YYEEEE. V was clipped by 4 bases and J by 3 bases; unmatched bases: 5.

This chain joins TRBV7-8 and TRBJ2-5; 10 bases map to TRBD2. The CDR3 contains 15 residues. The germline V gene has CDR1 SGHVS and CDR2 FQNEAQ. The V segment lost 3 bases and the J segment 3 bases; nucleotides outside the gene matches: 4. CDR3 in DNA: TGTGCCAGCAGCTTTGCCCTAGCGGGAGAAGAGACCCAGTACTTC. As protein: CASSFALAGEETQYF.

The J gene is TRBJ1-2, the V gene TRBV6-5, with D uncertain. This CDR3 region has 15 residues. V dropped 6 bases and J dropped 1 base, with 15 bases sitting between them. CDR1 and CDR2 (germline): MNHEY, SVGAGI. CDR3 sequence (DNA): TGTGCCAGCAGCAGGACTGCGGCCTTTAACTATGGCTACACCTTC. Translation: CASSRTAAFNYGYTF.

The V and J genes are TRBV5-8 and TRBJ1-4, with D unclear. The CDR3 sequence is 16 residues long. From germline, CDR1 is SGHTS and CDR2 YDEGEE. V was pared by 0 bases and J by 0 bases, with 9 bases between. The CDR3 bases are TGTGCCAGCAGCTTGGACGTTCAGGCAACTAATGAAAAACTGTTTTTT. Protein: CASSLDVQATNEKLFF.

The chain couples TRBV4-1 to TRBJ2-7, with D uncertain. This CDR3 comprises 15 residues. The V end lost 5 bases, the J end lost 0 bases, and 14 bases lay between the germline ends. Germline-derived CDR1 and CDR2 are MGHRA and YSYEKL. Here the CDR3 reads CASSSYRSSSYEQYF. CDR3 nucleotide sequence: TGCGCCAGCAGCTCCTATCGCTCTAGCTCCTACGAGCAGTACTTC.

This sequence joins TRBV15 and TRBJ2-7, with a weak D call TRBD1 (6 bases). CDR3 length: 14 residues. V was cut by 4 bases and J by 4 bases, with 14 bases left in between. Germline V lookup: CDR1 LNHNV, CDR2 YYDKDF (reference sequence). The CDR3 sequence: CATSIAQGGYEQYF. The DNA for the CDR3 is TGTGCCACCAGCATAGCACAGGGTGGATACGAGCAGTACTTC.

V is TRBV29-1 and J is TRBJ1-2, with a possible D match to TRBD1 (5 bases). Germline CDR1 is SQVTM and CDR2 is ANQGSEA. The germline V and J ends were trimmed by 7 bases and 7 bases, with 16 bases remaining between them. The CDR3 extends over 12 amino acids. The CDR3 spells CSAGNSGGGYTF. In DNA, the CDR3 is TGCAGCGCCGGGAATTCCGGGGGTGGCTACACCTTC.

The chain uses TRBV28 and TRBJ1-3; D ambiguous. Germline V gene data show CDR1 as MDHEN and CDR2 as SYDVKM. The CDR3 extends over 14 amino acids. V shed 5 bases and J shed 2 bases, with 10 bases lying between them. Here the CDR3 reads CASSIGGPGNTIYF. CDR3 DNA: TGTGCCAGCAGTATTGGAGGGCCTGGAAACACCATATATTTT.

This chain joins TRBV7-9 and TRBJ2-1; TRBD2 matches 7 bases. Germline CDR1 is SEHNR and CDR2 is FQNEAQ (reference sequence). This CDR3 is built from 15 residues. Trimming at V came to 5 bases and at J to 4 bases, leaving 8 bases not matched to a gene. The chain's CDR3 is CASSGGSGQYNEQFF. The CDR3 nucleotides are TGTGCCAGCAGCGGGGGTAGCGGGCAGTACAATGAGCAGTTCTTC.

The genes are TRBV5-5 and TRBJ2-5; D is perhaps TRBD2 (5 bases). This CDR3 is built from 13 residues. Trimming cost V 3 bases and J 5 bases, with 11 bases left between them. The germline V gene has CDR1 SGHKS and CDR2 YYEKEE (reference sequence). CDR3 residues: CASSSTNPETQYF. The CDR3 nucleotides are TGTGCCAGCAGCTCGACTAATCCGGAGACCCAGTACTTC. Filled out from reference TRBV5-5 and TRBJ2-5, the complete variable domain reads DAGVTQSPTHLIKTRGQQVTLRCSPISGHKSVSWYQQVLGQGPQFIFQYYEKEERGRGNFPDRFSARQFPNYSSELNVNALLLGDSALYLCASSSTNPETQYFGPGTRLLVL.

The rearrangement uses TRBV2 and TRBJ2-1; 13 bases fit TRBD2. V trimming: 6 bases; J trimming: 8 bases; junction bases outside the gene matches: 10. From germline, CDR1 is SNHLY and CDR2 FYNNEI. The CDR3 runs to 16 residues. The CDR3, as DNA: TGTGCCAGCAGCACCGGGACTAGCGGGAATTGGGATGAGCAGTTCTTC. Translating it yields CASSTGTSGNWDEQFF.

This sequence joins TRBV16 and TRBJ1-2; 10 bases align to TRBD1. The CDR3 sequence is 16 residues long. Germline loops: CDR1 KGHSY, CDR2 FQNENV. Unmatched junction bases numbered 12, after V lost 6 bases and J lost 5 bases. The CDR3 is CASSRFQTGGEYGYTF. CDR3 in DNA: TGTGCCAGCAGTCGCTTTCAGACAGGGGGCGAGTATGGCTACACCTTC.

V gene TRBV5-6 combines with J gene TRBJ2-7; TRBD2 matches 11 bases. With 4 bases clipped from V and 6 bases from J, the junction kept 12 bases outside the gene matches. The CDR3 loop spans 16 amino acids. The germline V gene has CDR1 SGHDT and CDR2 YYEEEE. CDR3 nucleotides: TGTGCCAGCAGCATGCGACTAGCGGGAAGGTTGGCCGAGCAGTACTTC. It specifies CASSMRLAGRLAEQYF.

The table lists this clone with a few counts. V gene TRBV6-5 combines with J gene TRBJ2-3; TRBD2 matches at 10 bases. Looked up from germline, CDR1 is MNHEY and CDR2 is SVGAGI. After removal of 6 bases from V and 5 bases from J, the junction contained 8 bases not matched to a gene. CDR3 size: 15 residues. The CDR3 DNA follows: TGTGCCAGCAGGTCAAGCGGGGGGGTGGGAGATACGCAGTATTTT. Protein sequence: CASRSSGGVGDTQYF.

CDR3 nucleotide sequence: TGCGCCAGCAGCCATGATACCCTTTCTTTGTCTAGCGGGGCGCAGTTCTTC. Protein: CASSHDTLSLSSGAQFF. The chain joins TRBV4-3 to TRBJ2-1; 9 positions match TRBD2. V trimming: 3 bases; J trimming: 12 bases; junction bases outside the gene matches: 18. The CDR3 runs to 17 residues. Per the germline V gene, CDR1 is LGHNA and CDR2 is YSLEER.

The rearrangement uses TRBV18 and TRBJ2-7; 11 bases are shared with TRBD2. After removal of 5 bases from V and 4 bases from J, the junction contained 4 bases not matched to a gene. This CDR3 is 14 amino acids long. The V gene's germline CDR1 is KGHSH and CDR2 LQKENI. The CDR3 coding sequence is TGTGCCAGCTCAGCCACTAGCGGGAGTTACGAGCAGTACTTC. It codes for CASSATSGSYEQYF. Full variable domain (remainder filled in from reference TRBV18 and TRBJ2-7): NAGVMQNPRHLVRRRGQEARLRCSPMKGHSHVYWYRQLPEEGLKFMVYLQKENIIDESGMPKERFSAEFPKEGPSILRIQQVVRGDSAAYFCASSATSGSYEQYFGPGTRLTVT.

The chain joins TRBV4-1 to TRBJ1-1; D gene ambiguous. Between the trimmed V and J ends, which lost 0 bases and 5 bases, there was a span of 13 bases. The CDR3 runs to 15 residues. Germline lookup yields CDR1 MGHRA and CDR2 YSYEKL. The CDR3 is CASSQDPITRTEAFF. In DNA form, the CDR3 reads TGCGCCAGCAGCCAAGACCCCATCACGAGGACTGAAGCTTTCTTT.

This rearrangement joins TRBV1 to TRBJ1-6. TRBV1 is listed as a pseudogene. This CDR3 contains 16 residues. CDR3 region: CTSSLPRQRANSPLHF. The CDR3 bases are TGCACCAGCAGCCTCCCTCGACAGCGGGCGAATTCACCCCTCCACTTT.

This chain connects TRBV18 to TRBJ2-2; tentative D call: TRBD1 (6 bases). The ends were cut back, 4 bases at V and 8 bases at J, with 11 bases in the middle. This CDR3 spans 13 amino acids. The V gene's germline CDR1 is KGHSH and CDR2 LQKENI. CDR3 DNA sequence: TGTGCCAGCTCACTCACAGGGAAAGGGGAGCTGTTTTTT. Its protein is CASSLTGKGELFF.

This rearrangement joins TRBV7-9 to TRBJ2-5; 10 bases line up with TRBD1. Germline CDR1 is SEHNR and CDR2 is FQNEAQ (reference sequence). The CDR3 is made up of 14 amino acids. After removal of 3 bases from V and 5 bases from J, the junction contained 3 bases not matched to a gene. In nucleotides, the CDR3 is TGTGCCAGCAGCTTTGGGACAGGGGAGGAGACCCAGTACTTC. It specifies CASSFGTGEETQYF.

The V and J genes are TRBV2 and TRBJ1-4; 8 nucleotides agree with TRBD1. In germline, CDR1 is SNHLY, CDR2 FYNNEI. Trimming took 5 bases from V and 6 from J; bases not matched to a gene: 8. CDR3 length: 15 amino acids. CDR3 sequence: CASSYDQGAYEKLFF. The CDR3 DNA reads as TGTGCCAGCAGTTACGACCAGGGGGCTTATGAAAAACTGTTTTTT.

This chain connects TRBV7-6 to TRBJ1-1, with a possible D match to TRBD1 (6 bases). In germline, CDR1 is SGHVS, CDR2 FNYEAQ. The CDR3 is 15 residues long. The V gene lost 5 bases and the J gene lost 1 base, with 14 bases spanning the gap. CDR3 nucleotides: TGTGCCAGCAGCCTTAGCCCGGGACAGAACACTGAAGCTTTCTTT. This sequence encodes CASSLSPGQNTEAFF. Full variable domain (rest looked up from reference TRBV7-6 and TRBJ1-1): GAGVSQSPRYKVTKRGQDVALRCDPISGHVSLYWYRQALGQGPEFLTYFNYEAQQDKSGLPNDRFSAERPEGSISTLTIQRTEQRDSAMYRCASSLSPGQNTEAFFGQGTRLTVV.

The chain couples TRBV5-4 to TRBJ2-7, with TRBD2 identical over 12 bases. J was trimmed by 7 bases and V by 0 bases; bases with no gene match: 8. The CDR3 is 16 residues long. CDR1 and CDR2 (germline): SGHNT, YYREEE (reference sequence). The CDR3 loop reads CASSLARLAGDEEQYF. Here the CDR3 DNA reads TGTGCCAGCAGCTTGGCAAGACTAGCGGGAGACGAAGAGCAGTACTTC.

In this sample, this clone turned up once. CDR3 loop: CASRGTSGGAGDTQYF. The CDR3 bases are TGTGCCAGCAGGGGGACTAGCGGGGGGGCAGGCGATACGCAGTATTTT. This chain uses TRBV28 with TRBJ2-3; 16 nucleotides align to TRBD2. This CDR3 spans 16 amino acids. V was pared by 6 bases and J by 6 bases, with 6 bases of the junction left unmatched. Germline loops: CDR1 MDHEN, CDR2 SYDVKM.

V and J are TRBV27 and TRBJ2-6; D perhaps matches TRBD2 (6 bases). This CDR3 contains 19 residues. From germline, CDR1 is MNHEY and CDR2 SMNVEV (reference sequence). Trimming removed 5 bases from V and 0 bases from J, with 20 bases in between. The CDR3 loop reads CASSPRGGTRGSGANVLTF. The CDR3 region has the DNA TGTGCCAGCAGTCCCCGGGGCGGGACCCGCGGCTCTGGGGCCAACGTCCTGACTTTC.

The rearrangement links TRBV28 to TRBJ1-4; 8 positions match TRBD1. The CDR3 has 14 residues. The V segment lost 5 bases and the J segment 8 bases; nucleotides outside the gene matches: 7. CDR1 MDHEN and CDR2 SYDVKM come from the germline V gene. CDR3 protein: CASSAAGGWEKLFF. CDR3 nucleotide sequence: TGTGCCAGCAGTGCTGCAGGGGGCTGGGAAAAACTGTTTTTT.